What follows are 14 T cell receptor beta chains derived from one specimen sequenced in a study of glioma-infiltrating T cells. The iRepertoire nested amplicon-rescue multiplex PCR amplified TCR alpha and beta CDR3s from RNA. In TCRdb, the multiplex PCR reads were re-called with MiXCR into one record per CDR3 protein. Here the sample spans some 110,000 distinct CDR3 sequences, roughly 25% being singletons. The sequencing input was glioma tissue, nonneoplastic brain tissue, or PBMCs (not recorded which). Receptor source: a human donor with low-grade glioma or glioblastoma, undergoing nonglioma brain surgery, or in good health (not recorded which).

CDR3 bases: TGTGCCATCAGTGGGCCCCTTGAGGGGAGTCGGTACGAGCAGTACTTC. This codes for CAISGPLEGSRYEQYF. This rearrangement joins TRBV10-3 to TRBJ2-7; perhaps D is TRBD1 or TRBD2 (5 bases each). The V and J ends lost 4 bases and 4 bases respectively, with 20 bases between them. The CDR3 loop spans 16 amino acids. The germline V gene has CDR1 ENHRY and CDR2 SYGVKD.

The gene calls are TRBV12-3 or TRBV12-4 and TRBJ2-5, with D possibly TRBD1 on 5 matching bases. V lost 6 bases, J lost 1 base, and 9 bases lay in between. This CDR3 region has 13 residues. The CDR3 nucleotides are TGTGCCAGCAGCCGACAGTTCCAAGAGACCCAGTACTTC. Residues: CASSRQFQETQYF.

This chain's CDR3 is CASSFGDRRTGELFF. In nucleotides, the CDR3 is TGTGCCAGCAGCTTTGGGGACAGGCGCACCGGGGAGCTGTTTTTT. The chain uses TRBV7-3 and TRBJ2-2; 8 bases agree with TRBD1. The junction had 4 bases not matched to a gene; V was cut back by 3 bases and J by 4 bases. The CDR3 is 15 residues long. Germline values: CDR1 SGHTA, CDR2 FQGTGA.

This clonotype was seen ten or more times. This chain joins TRBV7-2 and TRBJ2-7; TRBD1 agrees at 7 bases. There are 15 residues in the CDR3. Germline V gene data show CDR1 as SGHTA and CDR2 as FQGNSA. V shed 0 bases, J shed 4 bases, and the junction held 6 bases outside the gene matches. The CDR3 spells CASSLAQGTAYEQYF. In nucleotides, the CDR3 is TGTGCCAGCAGCTTAGCGCAAGGGACAGCTTACGAGCAGTACTTC.

This clonotype was recorded a few times. The V gene is TRBV7-9, the J gene TRBJ2-7; 10 positions agree with TRBD1. This CDR3 has 14 amino acids. The germline V gene has CDR1 SEHNR and CDR2 FQNEAQ (reference sequence). V lost 3 bases and J lost 4; bases outside the gene matches: 3. The CDR3: CASSFRTGGYEQYF. The CDR3 coding sequence is TGTGCCAGCAGCTTCAGGACAGGGGGATACGAGCAGTACTTC.

With respect to this clonotype: A much larger clone differs by one base, so this may be a read error. The V gene is TRBV7-2, the J gene TRBJ2-7; D is ambiguous. Between the trimmed V and J ends, which lost 2 bases and 3 bases, there was a span of 14 bases. CDR3 size: 15 residues. Germline CDR1 is SGHTA and CDR2 is FQGNSA. The CDR3: CASSLSDIGCYEQYF. CDR3 in DNA: TGTGCCAGCAGCTTATCTGACATTGGATGCTACGAGCAGTACTTC.

This clonotype was counted at least ten times. This sequence joins TRBV7-2 and TRBJ2-3, with TRBD2 matching 9 bases. V was pared by 2 bases and J by 6 bases, with 9 bases of the junction left unmatched. The CDR3 sequence is 16 residues long. Germline V gives CDR1 SGHTA, CDR2 FQGNSA. CDR3 coding DNA: TGTGCCAGCAGCTTAATCGCGGGAGGGCCGGGGGATACGCAGTATTTT. As protein: CASSLIAGGPGDTQYF.

Notes on this clonotype: A much larger clone sits a single nucleotide away, making a read error possible. The CDR3 DNA is TGCGCCAGCAGCAACGGACAGAGGTCCAACGAGCAGTACTTC. Protein product: CASSNGQRSNEQYF. V usage is TRBV5-1 and J usage is TRBJ2-7; perhaps TRBD1 as D (6 bases). The CDR3 consists of 14 residues. V lost 4 bases, J lost 5 bases, and 16 bases lay in between. CDR1 and CDR2 from the germline V gene are SGHRS and YFSETQ.

In regard to this clonotype: A much larger clone lies one base from this, so it may be a read error. J is TRBJ1-2 and V is TRBV7-2, with 10 nucleotides matching TRBD1. Trimming cost V 4 bases and J 7 bases; bases outside gene matches: 3. Germline CDR1 and CDR2: SGHTA and FQGNSA. This CDR3 is 13 amino acids long. The CDR3: CASSSTGGSGYTF. DNA of the CDR3: TGTGCCAGCAGCTCGACAGGGGGCAGTGGCTACACCTTC.

This clonotype came up many times. This chain joins TRBV4-1 and TRBJ2-5; the D gene is possibly TRBD2 (5 bases). Trimming stripped 0 bases from V and 2 bases from J, with 16 bases between. The CDR3 runs 17 residues. Germline V CDR1 and CDR2: MGHRA, YSYEKL. CDR3 loop: CASSQESLFAGQETQYF. In DNA form, the CDR3 reads TGCGCCAGCAGCCAAGAATCCCTCTTTGCGGGTCAAGAGACCCAGTACTTC.

The genes are TRBV7-9 and TRBJ2-6; a weak D match, TRBD2 (5 bases). This CDR3 is built from 18 residues. Germline V gene sequence: CDR1 SEHNR, CDR2 FQNEAQ (reference sequence). The ends were cut back, 5 bases at V and 0 bases at J, with 17 bases in the middle. The CDR3 sequence is CASSPGRGLGSGANVLTF. The CDR3 DNA sequence: TGTGCCAGCAGCCCTGGGAGAGGACTTGGCTCTGGGGCCAACGTCCTGACTTTC.

This clonotype was observed a few times. One junction end does not reproduce the germline sequence, and a read error may be involved. This chain joins TRBV6-1 and TRBJ2-7, with TRBD1 matching over 8 bases. The germline V gene encodes CDR1 MNHNS and CDR2 SASEGT. The CDR3 covers 12 residues. CDR3 nucleotides: TGTGCCAGCAGTGGACAGGGGTACGGGCAGTACTTC. This codes for CASSGQGYGQYF.

This clonotype has a count of ten or more. The rearrangement links TRBV20-1 to TRBJ1-1; maybe TRBD1 (5 bases). Germline V gene lookup returns CDR1 DFQATT and CDR2 SNEGSKA (reference sequence). Trimming took 5 bases from V and 11 from J, leaving 21 bases between them. The CDR3 is made up of 13 amino acids. CDR3 sequence: CSAYRDAGLNAFF. The DNA for the CDR3 is TGCAGTGCTTACCGGGACGCAGGCCTGAATGCTTTCTTT.

In its sample, this clonotype was seen once. A junction end diverges from the germline sequence, so it may reflect a read error. V and J are TRBV12-5 and TRBJ2-3; 11 bases map to TRBD2. Germline loops: CDR1 LGHNT, CDR2 FRNRAP. This CDR3 is 15 amino acids long. In nucleotides, the CDR3 is TGTGCTAGTGGTCTTGGACTAGCGGGTTCGGATAGGCAGTATTTT. Protein product: CASGLGLAGSDRQYF.